These 26 T cell receptor beta chains were all obtained from the same sample, sequenced in a study of cytomegalovirus exposure and HLA in healthy donors. PCR employed 60 Vbeta and 13 Jbeta primers. Produced via immunoSEQ multiplex PCR; TCRdb's table is partial and in-frame only. The sample holds around 190,000 clones, around 78% seen once. The source material was PBMCs. The receptors derive from a man younger than 40 in good health and CMV-seronegative.

This clone was picked up a small number of times. The identical CDR3 is also encoded by other nucleotide sequences in the sample. The rearrangement joins TRBV7-2 to TRBJ2-6, with 7 bases identical to TRBD1. Germline CDR1 reads SGHTA; CDR2 reads FQGNSA. V lost 5 bases, J lost 4 bases, and 5 bases stayed unmatched. The CDR3 is 15 residues long. The CDR3 sequence: CASSLDRAGANVLTF. The CDR3 bases are TGTGCCAGCAGCCTAGACAGGGCCGGGGCCAACGTCCTGACTTTC.

The chain carries TRBV10-3 and TRBJ1-5; no clear D gene. The CDR3 length is 13 residues. CDR1 and CDR2 from the germline V gene are ENHRY and SYGVKD. The V gene lost 3 bases and the J gene lost 5 bases, with 8 bases spanning the gap. The CDR3 loop is CAISEGGYQPQHF. The CDR3 region has the DNA TGTGCCATCAGTGAAGGCGGATATCAGCCCCAGCATTTT.

This chain uses TRBV14 with TRBJ2-5; D remains ambiguous. From germline, CDR1 is SGHDN and CDR2 FVKESK. V lost 1 base and J 11 bases, leaving 14 bases between the germline ends. This CDR3 has 13 residues. This CDR3 is CASSQVPLLGQYF. As DNA, the CDR3 is TGTGCCAGCAGCCAAGTTCCTCTCCTCGGTCAGTACTTC.

The chain carries TRBV19 and TRBJ1-2; no definite D call. The V gene lost 4 bases and the J gene lost 0 bases, with 12 bases spanning the gap. The germline gives CDR1 LNHDA, CDR2 SQIVND (reference sequence). This CDR3 comprises 15 residues. In nucleotides, the CDR3 is TGTGCCAGTAGTACCCCCGGACTAGCTAACTATGGCTACACCTTC. Translating gives CASSTPGLANYGYTF.

This clone was seen a handful of times. V gene TRBV28 combines with J gene TRBJ1-5; a weak D match, TRBD1 (6 bases). The CDR3 is made up of 15 amino acids. Germline CDR1 MDHEN, CDR2 SYDVKM. With 6 bases removed from V and 2 bases from J, the gap between germline ends came to 14 bases. CDR3 DNA sequence: TGTGCCAGCAGGCCGGGGGGGCTGGGCAATCAGCCCCAGCATTTT. This translates into CASRPGGLGNQPQHF. The whole variable domain, remainder taken from reference TRBV28 and TRBJ1-5, is DVKVTQSSRYLVKRTGEKVFLECVQDMDHENMFWYRQDPGLGLRLIYFSYDVKMKEKGDIPEGYSVSREKKERFSLILESASTNQTSMYLCASRPGGLGNQPQHFGDGTRLSIL.

A word on this clone: Within the sample, other DNA sequences also encode this same CDR3. The rearrangement links TRBV10-3 to TRBJ2-7; TRBD1 aligns across 8 bases. This CDR3 contains 13 residues. Germline CDR1 and CDR2: ENHRY and SYGVKD. Trimming took 6 bases from V and 2 from J; bases not matched to a gene: 3. The CDR3 reads CAISGQGTYEQYF. CDR3 in DNA: TGTGCCATCAGCGGACAGGGAACCTACGAGCAGTACTTC.

The J gene is TRBJ1-1, the V gene TRBV18, with 8 positions matching TRBD1. The ends lost 6 bases at V and 6 bases at J; junction bases unmatched: 3. CDR1 KGHSH and CDR2 LQKENI come from the germline V gene. The CDR3 spans 12 residues. CDR3 amino acids: CASSPDRAEAFF. The DNA for the CDR3 is TGTGCCAGCTCCCCGGACAGGGCTGAAGCTTTCTTT.

This clone was observed a handful of times. V usage is TRBV5-4 and J usage is TRBJ2-1; a possible D gene is TRBD1 (6 bases). The CDR3 sequence is 12 residues long. Germline V gene lookup returns CDR1 SGHNT and CDR2 YYREEE (reference sequence). V shed 4 bases and J shed 10 bases, with 12 bases lying between them. The CDR3, as DNA: TGTGCCAGCAGCATAACAGGGCGGGAGCAGTTCTTC. Its translation: CASSITGREQFF.

In its sample, this clone was seen a few times. The CDR3 here is CAWNPGLAGGADTQYF. CDR3 nucleotide sequence: TGTGCCTGGAATCCGGGACTAGCGGGAGGAGCAGATACGCAGTATTTT. This rearrangement joins TRBV30 to TRBJ2-3; TRBD2 matches at 15 bases. CDR1 and CDR2 from the germline V gene are GTSNPN and SVGIG (reference sequence). After removal of 4 bases from V and 4 bases from J, the junction contained 6 bases not matched to a gene. The CDR3 extends over 16 amino acids.

The CDR3 sequence is CASSWSSRGAQPQHF. CDR3 sequence (DNA): TGTGCCAGCAGTTGGTCGTCCAGGGGTGCTCAGCCCCAGCATTTT. V and J are TRBV28 and TRBJ1-5; the D gene is possibly TRBD1 (6 bases). V was clipped by 4 bases and J by 6 bases, with 16 bases between them. This CDR3 is 15 amino acids long. CDR1 and CDR2 from the germline V gene are MDHEN and SYDVKM.

The sample holds a few counts of this clone. The chain employs TRBV6-1 and TRBJ2-7, with 7 positions matching TRBD1. Germline CDR1 and CDR2: MNHNS and SASEGT. This CDR3 comprises 14 residues. V was clipped by 0 bases and J by 3 bases; unmatched bases: 2. The CDR3 bases are TGTGCCAGCAGTGAAGCCAGGGGGTTCTACGAGCAGTACTTC. The encoded protein is CASSEARGFYEQYF.

This clone has more than one count but fewer than ten. The V call is TRBV6-5, the J call TRBJ2-6; possibly TRBD1 for D (5 bases). CDR3 length: 15 residues. Germline V gene data show CDR1 as MNHEY and CDR2 as SVGAGI. Trimming removed 2 bases at V and 4 bases at J, with 9 bases between. CDR3 DNA: TGTGCCAGCAGTTACGACAGCCTCGGGGCCAACGTCCTGACTTTC. Its translation: CASSYDSLGANVLTF.

The J gene is TRBJ2-3, the V gene TRBV27; 10 bases agree with TRBD2. Germline V gene lookup returns CDR1 MNHEY and CDR2 SMNVEV (reference sequence). The junction had 10 bases not matched to a gene; V was cut back by 7 bases and J by 3 bases. The CDR3 is 16 residues long. In nucleotides, the CDR3 is TGTGCCAGCAACGAAGCGGGAGGGCCGGGAACAGATACGCAGTATTTT. It encodes CASNEAGGPGTDTQYF.

The chain employs TRBV6-5 and TRBJ2-7, with 10 bases lining up with TRBD2. This CDR3 is 15 amino acids long. Per the germline V gene, CDR1 is MNHEY and CDR2 is SVGAGI. V gave up 6 bases and J gave up 3 bases; unmatched junction bases: 8. The CDR3: CASRSLTSGYYEQYF. The CDR3 DNA follows: TGTGCCAGCAGATCCCTGACTAGCGGGTACTACGAGCAGTACTTC.

J is TRBJ2-3 and V is TRBV7-3, with D tentatively TRBD1 (5 bases). V dropped 2 bases and J dropped 5 bases, with 11 bases sitting between them. The CDR3 has 14 amino acids. Germline V CDR1 and CDR2: SGHTA, FQGTGA. The CDR3 loop is CASSLAPGKDTQYF. DNA of the CDR3: TGTGCCAGCAGCTTAGCACCAGGGAAAGATACGCAGTATTTT.

V and J are TRBV2 and TRBJ1-1; TRBD1 matches 8 bases. This CDR3 is built from 15 residues. Germline V lookup: CDR1 SNHLY, CDR2 FYNNEI. The ends lost 4 bases at V and 3 bases at J; junction bases unmatched: 7. DNA for the CDR3: TGTGCCAGCAGTGCCCACGGACAGGGTGACACTGAAGCTTTCTTT. Its protein product is CASSAHGQGDTEAFF.

This clone was recorded a few times. The chain recombines TRBV5-1 with TRBJ2-2; 7 positions match TRBD2. CDR1 and CDR2 (germline): SGHRS, YFSETQ. This CDR3 spans 15 amino acids. Trimming took 4 bases from V and 2 from J; bases not matched to a gene: 5. CDR3 sequence reads: CASSPSGSNTGELFF. The CDR3 DNA reads TGCGCCAGCAGCCCTAGCGGCAGTAACACCGGGGAGCTGTTTTTT. The full variable domain, completed using reference TRBV5-1 and TRBJ2-2, is KAGVTQTPRYLIKTRGQQVTLSCSPISGHRSVSWYQQTPGQGLQFLFEYFSETQRNKGNFPGRFSGRQFSNSRSEMNVSTLELGDSALYLCASSPSGSNTGELFFGEGSRLTVL.

The rearrangement joins TRBV15 to TRBJ1-2; D is perhaps TRBD1 (6 bases). V lost 0 bases to trimming and J lost 2 bases, with 7 bases between them. The CDR3 runs 14 residues. The germline gives CDR1 LNHNV, CDR2 YYDKDF (reference sequence). CDR3: CATSRDQGNYGYTF. In nucleotides, the CDR3 is TGTGCCACCAGCAGAGATCAGGGGAACTATGGCTACACCTTC.

J is TRBJ1-4 and V is TRBV5-1; perhaps TRBD1 as D (5 bases). This CDR3 has 15 residues. CDR1 and CDR2 (germline): SGHRS, YFSETQ. The ends were cut back, 0 bases at V and 6 bases at J, with 12 bases in the middle. The CDR3: CASSLEGSRYEKLFF. The CDR3 bases are TGCGCCAGCAGCTTGGAGGGGTCAAGATATGAAAAACTGTTTTTT.

The J gene is TRBJ2-7, the V gene TRBV5-1, with 16 bases that match TRBD2. From germline, CDR1 is SGHRS and CDR2 YFSETQ. V lost 3 bases to trimming and J lost 5 bases; unmatched junction nucleotides: 2. The CDR3 has 15 residues. CDR3 sequence (DNA): TGCGCCAGCAGCTCGGGACTAGCGGGAGGGGACGAGCAGTACTTC. It codes for CASSSGLAGGDEQYF.

Only a few counts were recorded for this clone. This CDR3 reads CASSTPGFAGANVLTF. CDR3 nucleotide sequence: TGTGCCAGTAGTACCCCGGGTTTTGCTGGGGCCAACGTCCTGACTTTC. The chain links TRBV19 to TRBJ2-6; D is undetermined. Germline values: CDR1 LNHDA, CDR2 SQIVND (reference sequence). The V end was cut by 4 bases, the J end by 2 bases, with 12 bases between. This CDR3 has 16 amino acids. Using reference TRBV19 and TRBJ2-6 for the parts outside the CDR3, the full variable domain is DGGITQSPKYLFRKEGQNVTLSCEQNLNHDAMYWYRQDPGQGLRLIYYSQIVNDFQKGDIAEGYSVSREKKESFPLTVTSAQKNPTAFYLCASSTPGFAGANVLTFGAGSRLTVL.

V and J are TRBV7-9 and TRBJ2-5, with 8 bases matching TRBD1. CDR3 length equals 14 residues. Losses at the gene ends were 3 bases for V and 5 bases for J; bases not matched to a gene: 5. Looked up from germline, CDR1 is SEHNR and CDR2 is FQNEAQ (reference sequence). As DNA, the CDR3 is TGTGCCAGCAGCTTCAGGGGGCTAGTGGAGACCCAGTACTTC. This sequence encodes CASSFRGLVETQYF.

The rearrangement links TRBV10-1 to TRBJ2-2, with 7 bases lining up with TRBD2. The CDR3 covers 12 residues. The germline CDR1 and CDR2 sequences are WNHNN and SYGVQD (reference sequence). The V gene end was trimmed by 8 bases and the J gene end by 6 bases; junction bases not matched to a gene: 3. Written as DNA, the CDR3 is TGCGCCAGCGGCACTAGCGCCGGGGAGCTGTTTTTT. Its translation: CASGTSAGELFF.

V gene TRBV9 combines with J gene TRBJ2-7, with 7 positions matching TRBD1. The CDR3 runs 14 residues. Germline values: CDR1 SGDLS, CDR2 YYNGEE. V trimming: 5 bases; J trimming: 3 bases; junction bases outside the gene matches: 8. CDR3 DNA sequence: TGTGCCAGCAGTTCCGGGACAGCAGGCTACGAGCAGTACTTC. Translating gives CASSSGTAGYEQYF.

V gene TRBV29-1 combines with J gene TRBJ1-1, with a weak D call TRBD1 (6 bases). Germline V gives CDR1 SQVTM, CDR2 ANQGSEA. The length of the CDR3 is 14 residues. The germline V and J ends were trimmed by 5 bases and 5 bases, with 18 bases remaining between them. The DNA for the CDR3 is TGCAGCGTTCTCGCTCAGGGGAGACGAACTGAAGCTTTCTTT. This encodes CSVLAQGRRTEAFF.

V usage is TRBV28 and J usage is TRBJ2-7, with a tentative D call TRBD2 (5 bases). The length of the CDR3 is 13 residues. Germline V CDR1 and CDR2: MDHEN, SYDVKM. V was clipped by 6 bases and J by 1 base, with 10 bases between them. CDR3 nucleotide sequence: TGTGCCAGCAGCCTACGGGGTTCCTACGAGCAGTACTTC. Its translation is CASSLRGSYEQYF. Based on the CDR3 plus reference TRBV28 and TRBJ2-7, the full variable domain is DVKVTQSSRYLVKRTGEKVFLECVQDMDHENMFWYRQDPGLGLRLIYFSYDVKMKEKGDIPEGYSVSREKKERFSLILESASTNQTSMYLCASSLRGSYEQYFGPGTRLTVT.